The 25 T cell receptor beta chains in this list originate from one sample, sequenced in a study of T cell responses to AZD1222 COVID-19 vaccine. Repertoires were generated with immunoSEQ multiplex PCR, while TCRdb's copy carries only in-frame clones and drops some. Of approximately 110,000 clones listed, around 90% are singletons. The sample here was peripheral blood, taken on day 0 of AZD1222 vaccination. The receptors shown here come from an adult in good health.

This clone has just one count. This chain uses TRBV2 with TRBJ1-1; TRBD1 agrees at 8 bases. The CDR3 has 13 amino acids. Germline V gene lookup returns CDR1 SNHLY and CDR2 FYNNEI. J was trimmed by 4 bases and V by 5 bases; bases with no gene match: 3. The CDR3: CASSQGARTEAFF. The CDR3 nucleotides read TGTGCCAGCAGTCAGGGGGCGCGCACTGAAGCTTTCTTT.

The chain employs TRBV7-2 and TRBJ1-1; D remains unclear. V shed 3 bases and J shed 6 bases, with 14 bases lying between them. Germline loops: CDR1 SGHTA, CDR2 FQGNSA. The CDR3 is 14 amino acids. CDR3 coding DNA: TGTGCCAGCAGCTTGATAGAATTGGGGTCTGAAGCTTTCTTT. Its protein is CASSLIELGSEAFF.

V is TRBV28 and J is TRBJ2-1, with D uncertain. Trimming took off 2 bases at V and 4 bases at J, with 12 bases between the two ends. CDR3 length: 15 amino acids. Germline CDR1 and CDR2: MDHEN and SYDVKM. The CDR3, as DNA: TGTGCCAGCAGTTTAAGTAGGGATGCTTACAATGAGCAGTTCTTC. Translation gives CASSLSRDAYNEQFF.

This rearrangement joins TRBV27 to TRBJ1-5, with D unresolved. This CDR3 has 14 amino acids. Deletions cut 6 bases from V and 1 base from J, with 10 bases between. The germline V gene has CDR1 MNHEY and CDR2 SMNVEV (reference sequence). CDR3 nucleotide sequence: TGTGCCAGCAGGATCGGCAGCAGCAATCAGCCCCAGCATTTT. It is translated as CASRIGSSNQPQHF.

The chain recombines TRBV9 with TRBJ1-4, with D tentatively TRBD1 (6 bases). The CDR3 runs 14 residues. The germline CDR1 and CDR2 sequences are SGDLS and YYNGEE. Trimming shortened V by 0 bases and J by 6 bases, and 9 bases separated the two germline ends. DNA of the CDR3: TGTGCCAGCAGCGTAGGGACAGCCCATGAAAAACTGTTTTTT. The encoded protein is CASSVGTAHEKLFF.

This chain's CDR3 is CASSDRTPYNEQFF. CDR3 coding DNA: TGTGCCAGCAGTGACCGGACCCCCTACAATGAGCAGTTCTTC. The chain employs TRBV25-1 and TRBJ2-1; no clear D gene. This CDR3 spans 14 amino acids. Trimming removed 3 bases from V and 2 bases from J, with 8 bases in between. Germline V gives CDR1 MGHDK, CDR2 SYGVNS. The full variable domain, rest sourced from reference TRBV25-1 and TRBJ2-1, is EADIYQTPRYLVIGTGKKITLECSQTMGHDKMYWYQQDPGMELHLIHYSYGVNSTEKGDLSSESTVSRIRTEHFPLTLESARPSHTSQYLCASSDRTPYNEQFFGPGTRLTVL.

This clone was picked up one time. The chain links TRBV19 to TRBJ1-5, with 7 bases identical to TRBD1. The germline V gene has CDR1 LNHDA and CDR2 SQIVND (reference sequence). This CDR3 is built from 14 residues. V trimming: 5 bases; J trimming: 5 bases; junction bases outside the gene matches: 6. The CDR3 sequence is CASSLEGGYQPQHF. The CDR3 region has the DNA TGTGCCAGTAGTCTTGAAGGGGGCTATCAGCCCCAGCATTTT.

The rearrangement joins TRBV7-9 to TRBJ1-3; D call uncertain. Between the trimmed V and J ends, which lost 5 bases and 1 base, there was a span of 9 bases. Germline V gene data show CDR1 as SEHNR and CDR2 as FQNEAQ (reference sequence). The CDR3 consists of 14 residues. CDR3 bases: TGTGCCAGCAGCCCGACGGTGTCTGGAAACACCATATATTTT. Its protein product is CASSPTVSGNTIYF.

The chain employs TRBV18 and TRBJ1-3, with D unclear. The germline CDR1 and CDR2 sequences are KGHSH and LQKENI. The CDR3 loop spans 17 amino acids. V was shortened by 2 bases and J by 12 bases, with 26 bases between the two germline ends. CDR3 DNA sequence: TGTGCCAGCTCACCAAATTGGCAGTACACCTCTGGAAACGGCATATATTTT. This encodes CASSPNWQYTSGNGIYF.

The chain employs TRBV10-3 and TRBJ1-3; tentatively, D is TRBD1 (6 bases). Germline CDR1 ENHRY, CDR2 SYGVKD. V was cut by 11 bases and J by 1 base, with 15 bases left in between. The CDR3 consists of 14 residues. The CDR3 DNA is TGTGCCGTAACAGGGTATCTATCTGGAAACACCATATATTTT. Translation gives CAVTGYLSGNTIYF.

Only one count was recorded for this clone. V is TRBV29-1 and J is TRBJ2-7; unclear D gene. The V end lost 2 bases, the J end lost 0 bases, and 5 bases lay between the germline ends. Per germline, CDR1 SQVTM and CDR2 ANQGSEA. The CDR3 spans 12 residues. The CDR3 DNA follows: TGCAGCGTTGAACCAAGCTCCTACGAGCAGTACTTC. Encoded protein: CSVEPSSYEQYF.

This rearrangement joins TRBV25-1 to TRBJ2-7; 12 bases are a match to TRBD1. CDR3 size: 15 residues. Germline values: CDR1 MGHDK, CDR2 SYGVNS. V lost 3 bases to trimming and J lost 4 bases; unmatched junction nucleotides: 4. The CDR3 sequence is CASSEQGQGAYEQYF. CDR3 in DNA: TGTGCCAGCAGTGAGCAGGGACAGGGGGCTTACGAGCAGTACTTC.

This chain joins TRBV3-1 (or the pseudogene TRBV3-2) and TRBJ1-2; 8 bases map to TRBD1. Germline-derived CDR1 and CDR2 are LGHDT and YNNKEL (reference sequence). The CDR3 is 13 residues long. Trimming removed 4 bases from V and 7 bases from J; junction bases left unmatched: 5. DNA of the CDR3: TGTGCCAGCAGCCCCGGACAGGGCTTTGGCTACACCTTC. Amino acid sequence: CASSPGQGFGYTF.

The rearrangement uses TRBV6-5 and TRBJ1-2; D unresolved. Per germline, CDR1 MNHEY and CDR2 SVGAGI. V lost 3 bases to trimming and J lost 5 bases, with 10 bases between them. The CDR3 contains 13 residues. Written as DNA, the CDR3 is TGTGCCAGCAGTTATCAGGACGGATATGGCTACACCTTC. Translation: CASSYQDGYGYTF.

The gene calls are TRBV10-3 and TRBJ2-3, with 8 nucleotides matching TRBD1. V shed 5 bases and J 2 bases; nucleotides not matched to a gene: 3. Per germline, CDR1 ENHRY and CDR2 SYGVKD. This CDR3 comprises 14 residues. CDR3 residues: CAISRTGHTDTQYF. CDR3 nucleotide sequence: TGTGCCATCAGTCGGACAGGGCACACAGATACGCAGTATTTT.

The CDR3 loop reads CAISAAGTSLEAFF. DNA of the CDR3: TGTGCCATCAGTGCGGCAGGGACGTCACTTGAAGCTTTCTTT. The chain couples TRBV10-3 to TRBJ1-1; tentatively, D is TRBD1 (5 bases). This CDR3 spans 14 amino acids. In germline, CDR1 is ENHRY, CDR2 SYGVKD. V was shortened by 4 bases and J by 7 bases, with 16 bases between the two germline ends.

The chain uses TRBV24-1 and TRBJ1-2; 8 positions agree with TRBD1. Germline V lookup: CDR1 KGHDR, CDR2 SFDVKD. V gave up 3 bases and J gave up 8 bases; unmatched junction bases: 7. This CDR3 region has 14 residues. The CDR3 DNA follows: TGTGCCACCAGTGATCTCCCGGACAGGGACGGCTACACCTTC. This translates into CATSDLPDRDGYTF.

This chain links TRBV9 with TRBJ2-3, with D perhaps matching TRBD1 (6 bases). Trimming left V 4 bases short and J 0 bases short, with 9 bases between. Germline V CDR1 and CDR2: SGDLS, YYNGEE. The CDR3 covers 14 residues. The CDR3 here is CASSRGSSTDTQYF. As DNA, the CDR3 is TGTGCCAGCAGCAGGGGGTCTAGCACAGATACGCAGTATTTT.

The gene calls are TRBV21-1 and TRBJ1-3; the table's D call, TRBD1, has no DNA check behind it. TRBV21-1 is termed a pseudogene. This CDR3 has 16 residues. CDR3 bases: TGTGCCAGCAGCGCCCGGGACAGGGGGGTTGGAAACACCATATATTTT. Its translation is CASSARDRGVGNTIYF.

The chain has TRBV25-1 and TRBJ1-3, with D possibly TRBD1 on 6 matching bases. V was trimmed by 7 bases and J by 4 bases, leaving 17 bases between them. The CDR3 contains 15 residues. The germline V gene has CDR1 MGHDK and CDR2 SYGVNS. CDR3 loop: CASTTDKTGGNTIYF. In nucleotides, the CDR3 is TGTGCCAGCACCACAGATAAAACAGGGGGAAACACCATATATTTT.

This chain connects TRBV19 to TRBJ1-1, with D tentatively TRBD1 (5 bases). This CDR3 region has 12 residues. CDR1 and CDR2 (germline): LNHDA, SQIVND (reference sequence). V was trimmed by 3 bases and J by 5 bases, leaving 7 bases between them. DNA of the CDR3: TGTGCCAGTAGTATGGGGGAGACTGAAGCTTTCTTT. It encodes CASSMGETEAFF.

The J gene is TRBJ1-6, the V gene TRBV10-2; D not certain. V lost 2 bases to trimming and J lost 0 bases, with 5 bases between them. In germline, CDR1 is WSHSY, CDR2 SAAADI. CDR3 size: 15 residues. The CDR3 loop reads CASSERSSYNSPLHF. CDR3 bases: TGCGCCAGCAGTGAGCGGAGCTCCTATAATTCACCCCTCCACTTT.

This rearrangement joins TRBV6-2 or TRBV6-3 to TRBJ1-3; the D gene is possibly TRBD1 (6 bases). Trimming removed 5 bases at V and 0 bases at J, with 14 bases between. The CDR3 length is 16 residues. Germline CDR1 reads MNHEY; CDR2 reads SVGEGT. The CDR3 DNA reads as TGTGCCAGCAGTAGGCGGGACATACGCTCTGGAAACACCATATATTTT. Amino acid sequence: CASSRRDIRSGNTIYF.

This chain joins TRBV28 and TRBJ2-7; a weak D match, TRBD1 (6 bases). CDR1 and CDR2 from the germline V gene are MDHEN and SYDVKM. The CDR3 length is 14 residues. The ends were cut back, 2 bases at V and 2 bases at J, with 10 bases in the middle. The CDR3 DNA follows: TGTGCCAGCAGTTTAGGTCAGGGGCCCTACGAGCAGTACTTC. Encoded protein: CASSLGQGPYEQYF.

The chain employs TRBV19 and TRBJ2-1, with D tentatively TRBD1 or TRBD2 (5 bases each). The CDR3 sequence is 16 residues long. The V end was cut by 3 bases, the J end by 6 bases, with 18 bases between. Germline CDR1 and CDR2: LNHDA and SQIVND (reference sequence). The CDR3 loop is CASSIRGLRLGNEQFF. In nucleotides, the CDR3 is TGTGCCAGTAGTATTCGGGGCCTCCGTCTAGGCAATGAGCAGTTCTTC.